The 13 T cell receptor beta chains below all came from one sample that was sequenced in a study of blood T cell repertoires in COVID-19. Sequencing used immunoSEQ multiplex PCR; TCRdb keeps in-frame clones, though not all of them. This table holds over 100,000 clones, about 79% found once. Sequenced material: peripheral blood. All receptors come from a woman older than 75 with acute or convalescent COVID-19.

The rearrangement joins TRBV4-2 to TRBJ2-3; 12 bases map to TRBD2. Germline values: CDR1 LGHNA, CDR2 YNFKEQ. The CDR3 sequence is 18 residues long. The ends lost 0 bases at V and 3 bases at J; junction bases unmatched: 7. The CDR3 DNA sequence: TGTGCCAGCAGCCAAGATCCTAGCGGGGGGGCGGGGACAGATACGCAGTATTTT. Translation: CASSQDPSGGAGTDTQYF.

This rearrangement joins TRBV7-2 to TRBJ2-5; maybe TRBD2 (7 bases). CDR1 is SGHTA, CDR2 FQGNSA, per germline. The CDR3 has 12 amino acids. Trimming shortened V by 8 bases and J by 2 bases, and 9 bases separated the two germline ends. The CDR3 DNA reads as TGTGCCAGCGGGAGGGGGCAAGAGACCCAGTACTTC. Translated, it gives CASGRGQETQYF.

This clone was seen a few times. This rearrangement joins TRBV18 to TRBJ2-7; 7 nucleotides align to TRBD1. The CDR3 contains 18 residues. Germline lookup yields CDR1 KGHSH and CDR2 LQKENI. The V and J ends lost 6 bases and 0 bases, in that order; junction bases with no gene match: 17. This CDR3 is CASSQNRGYSGGSYEQYF. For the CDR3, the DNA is TGTGCCAGCTCCCAAAACAGGGGATACAGCGGCGGCTCCTACGAGCAGTACTTC.

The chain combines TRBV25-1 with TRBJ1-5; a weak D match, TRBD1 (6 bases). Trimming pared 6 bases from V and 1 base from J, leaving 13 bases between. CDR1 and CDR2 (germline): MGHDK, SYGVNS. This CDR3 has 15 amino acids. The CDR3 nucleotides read TGTGCCAGCAGCCCCGGGGGGACAAGCAATCAGCCCCAGCATTTT. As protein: CASSPGGTSNQPQHF.

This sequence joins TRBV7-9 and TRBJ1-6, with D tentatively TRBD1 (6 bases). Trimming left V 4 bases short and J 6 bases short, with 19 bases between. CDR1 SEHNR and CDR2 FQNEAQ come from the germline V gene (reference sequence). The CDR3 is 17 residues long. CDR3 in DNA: TGTGCCAGCAGCTCCAACCGGGGGGGGCAAGGTAATTCACCCCTCCACTTT. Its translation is CASSSNRGGQGNSPLHF. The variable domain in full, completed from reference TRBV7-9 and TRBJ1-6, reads DTGVSQNPRHKITKRGQNVTFRCDPISEHNRLYWYRQTLGQGPEFLTYFQNEAQLEKSRLLSDRFSAERPKGSFSTLEIQRTEQGDSAMYLCASSSNRGGQGNSPLHFGNGTRLTVT.

The CDR3 nucleotides are TGCGCCAGCAGCCGGGGCCAGGGGGGACAGGGTGAAAAACTGTTTTTT. This encodes CASSRGQGGQGEKLFF. The chain joins TRBV4-1 to TRBJ1-4; 9 bases map to TRBD1. J gave up 7 bases and V 4 bases, and 10 bases lay outside the gene matches. This CDR3 is built from 16 residues. Germline CDR1 and CDR2: MGHRA and YSYEKL.

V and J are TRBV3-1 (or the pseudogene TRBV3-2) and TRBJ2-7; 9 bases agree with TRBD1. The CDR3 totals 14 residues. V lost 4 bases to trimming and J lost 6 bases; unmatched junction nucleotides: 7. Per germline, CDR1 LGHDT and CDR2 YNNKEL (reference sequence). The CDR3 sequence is CASSPRDREAEQYF. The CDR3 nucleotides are TGTGCCAGCAGCCCCCGGGACAGGGAAGCCGAGCAGTACTTC.

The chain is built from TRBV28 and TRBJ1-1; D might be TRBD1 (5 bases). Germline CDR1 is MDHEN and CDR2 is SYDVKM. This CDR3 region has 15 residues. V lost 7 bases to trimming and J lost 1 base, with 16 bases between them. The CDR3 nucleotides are TGTGCCAGCACCCGGTCGGGGGGTGAGAACACTGAAGCTTTCTTT. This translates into CASTRSGGENTEAFF.

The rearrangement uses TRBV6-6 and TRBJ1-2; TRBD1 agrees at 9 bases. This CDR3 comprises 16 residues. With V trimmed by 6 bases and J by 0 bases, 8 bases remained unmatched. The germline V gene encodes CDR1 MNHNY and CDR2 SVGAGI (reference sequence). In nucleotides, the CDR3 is TGTGCCAGCAGCGACGGACAGGGGACAGCTAACTATGGCTACACCTTC. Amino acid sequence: CASSDGQGTANYGYTF.

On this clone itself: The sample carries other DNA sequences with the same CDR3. The CDR3 region is CASSPGTSQETQYF. DNA for the CDR3: TGTGCCAGCTCACCCGGGACTAGCCAAGAGACCCAGTACTTC. The chain has TRBV18 and TRBJ2-5; 8 bases agree with TRBD2. This CDR3 contains 14 residues. V was pared by 3 bases and J by 1 base, with 1 base of the junction left unmatched. Germline-derived CDR1 and CDR2 are KGHSH and LQKENI.

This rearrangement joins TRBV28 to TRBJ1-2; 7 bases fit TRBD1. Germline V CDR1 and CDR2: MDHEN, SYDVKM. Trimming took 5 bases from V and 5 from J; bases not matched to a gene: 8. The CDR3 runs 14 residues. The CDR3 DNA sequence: TGTGCCAGCAGTGGTCCGGACAGGTTATATGGCTACACCTTC. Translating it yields CASSGPDRLYGYTF.

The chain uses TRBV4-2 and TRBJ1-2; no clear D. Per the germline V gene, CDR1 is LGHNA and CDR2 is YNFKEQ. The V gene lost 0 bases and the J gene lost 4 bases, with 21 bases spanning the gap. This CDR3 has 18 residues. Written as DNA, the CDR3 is TGTGCCAGCAGCCAAGATCGAAGATATGAGCAGGCGATCTATGGCTACACCTTC. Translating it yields CASSQDRRYEQAIYGYTF.

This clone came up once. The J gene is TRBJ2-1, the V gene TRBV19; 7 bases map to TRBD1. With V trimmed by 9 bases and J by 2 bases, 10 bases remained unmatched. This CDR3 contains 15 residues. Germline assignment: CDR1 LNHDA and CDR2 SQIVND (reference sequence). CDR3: CARVSDREAYNEQFF. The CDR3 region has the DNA TGTGCCAGGGTTAGCGACAGGGAAGCCTACAATGAGCAGTTCTTC.